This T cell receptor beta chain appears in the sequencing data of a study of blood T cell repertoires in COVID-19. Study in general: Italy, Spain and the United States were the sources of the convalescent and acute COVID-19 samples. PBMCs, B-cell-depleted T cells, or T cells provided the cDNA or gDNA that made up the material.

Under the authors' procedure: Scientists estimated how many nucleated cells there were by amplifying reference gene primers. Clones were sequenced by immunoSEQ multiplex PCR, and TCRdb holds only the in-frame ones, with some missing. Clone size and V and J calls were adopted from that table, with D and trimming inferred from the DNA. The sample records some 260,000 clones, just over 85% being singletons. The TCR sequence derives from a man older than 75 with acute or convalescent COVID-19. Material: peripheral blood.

For the CDR3, the DNA is TGTGCCAGCAGCTTCCCAGGGCTTAGCACAGATACGCAGTATTTT. Residues: CASSFPGLSTDTQYF. The V and J genes are TRBV7-2 and TRBJ2-3; tentative D call: TRBD1 (5 bases). Germline CDR1 reads SGHTA; CDR2 reads FQGNSA. With 3 bases removed from V and 0 bases from J, the gap between germline ends came to 10 bases. This CDR3 has 15 amino acids.